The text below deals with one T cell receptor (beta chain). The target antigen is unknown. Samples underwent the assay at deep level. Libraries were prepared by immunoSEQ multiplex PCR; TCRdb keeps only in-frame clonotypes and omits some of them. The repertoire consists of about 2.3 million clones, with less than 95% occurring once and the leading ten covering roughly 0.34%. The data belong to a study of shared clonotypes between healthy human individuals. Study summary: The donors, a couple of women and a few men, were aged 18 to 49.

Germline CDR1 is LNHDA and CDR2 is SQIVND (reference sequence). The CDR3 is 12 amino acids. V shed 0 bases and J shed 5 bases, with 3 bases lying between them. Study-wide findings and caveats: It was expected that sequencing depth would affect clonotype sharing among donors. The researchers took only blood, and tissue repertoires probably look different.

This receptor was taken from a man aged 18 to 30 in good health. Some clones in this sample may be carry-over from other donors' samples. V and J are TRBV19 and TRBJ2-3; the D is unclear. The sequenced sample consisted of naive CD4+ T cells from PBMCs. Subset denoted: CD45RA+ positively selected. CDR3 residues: CASSIEGDTQYF. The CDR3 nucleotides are TGTGCCAGTAGTATAGAGGGAGATACGCAGTATTTT.